This TCR beta chain is from a study of cytomegalovirus exposure and HLA in healthy donors. Study results and caveats: The likely origin of a cluster of highly shared sequence variants was a sequencing artifact. There were 150 to 200 TCR beta chains listed as cytomegalovirus-associated.

V shed 5 bases and J 3 bases; nucleotides not matched to a gene: 5. The CDR3 contains 14 residues. CDR1 LNHNV and CDR2 YYDKDF come from the germline V gene (reference sequence). In the case of this clone: Its antigen is not known.

The PCR employed 60 Vbeta primers together with 13 Jbeta primers. TCRdb's table, derived via immunoSEQ multiplex PCR, lists solely in-frame clones and lacks some. This sample has roughly 150,000 clones, with 70% found just once. In nominal health when sampled, donors likely had unrecorded immune exposures nonetheless. The TCR comes from a woman in her sixties or seventies in good health and CMV-seropositive. Sequencing was done on a sample of PBMCs. The chain joins TRBV15 to TRBJ2-7; TRBD2 matches 9 bases. The CDR3 nucleotides are TGTGCCACCAGCTCTCGGACTAGCGACTACGAGCAGTACTTC. Amino acid sequence: CATSSRTSDYEQYF.